The 20 T cell receptor beta chains given below trace back to one sample, sequenced in a study of long-term antiretroviral therapy in people with HIV (dated by TCRdb to between 2020 and 2023). The immunoSEQ hsTCRB v3.0 assay was used at survey level resolution to sequence the TRB variable region. The table comes from immuneACCESS by way of TCRdb, which keeps in-frame sequences with V and J called. Part of the clones is missing from these tables; in studies checked, under half for an unresolved V gene and the rest for unknown reasons. This sample comprises about 36,000 clones, roughly 94% of them detected only once. Together, the top ten hold 3% to 4.5% of the sample. The material was unsorted PBMCs, obtained 4.1 years after starting antiretroviral therapy. The source is a woman aged 45-60 years with HIV.

The genes are TRBV30 and TRBJ1-3; D may be TRBD1 (5 bases). Germline V lookup: CDR1 GTSNPN, CDR2 SVGIG (reference sequence). CDR3 length: 14 amino acids. V was trimmed by 5 bases and J by 3 bases, leaving 14 bases between them. Written as DNA, the CDR3 is TGTGCCTGGGGCCGATTTGGGGGTGGAAACACCATATATTTT. Protein: CAWGRFGGGNTIYF.

The V and J genes are TRBV5-1 and TRBJ1-2, with a weak D call TRBD1 (6 bases). Germline CDR1 SGHRS, CDR2 YFSETQ. The V gene lost 0 bases and the J gene lost 6 bases, with 15 bases spanning the gap. The CDR3 totals 15 residues. The CDR3, as DNA: TGCGCCAGCAGCTTGGCAGGGGACGCGAGGCATGGCTACACCTTC. Translated: CASSLAGDARHGYTF.

The chain is built from TRBV11-2 and TRBJ2-5; D is unresolved. Germline lookup yields CDR1 SGHAT and CDR2 FQNNGV. The CDR3 runs to 13 residues. Trimming pared 1 base from V and 7 bases from J, leaving 10 bases between. The CDR3 here is CASSLGFSGTQYF. CDR3 bases: TGTGCCAGCAGCTTAGGATTCTCAGGGACCCAGTACTTC.

The chain joins TRBV7-2 to TRBJ1-2; 8 positions agree with TRBD1. The germline V gene has CDR1 SGHTA and CDR2 FQGNSA. CDR3 length: 17 residues. V was pared by 3 bases and J by 6 bases, with 15 bases of the junction left unmatched. CDR3 sequence (DNA): TGTGCCAGCAGCTTGGTTGTAAGCACAGGGGGGTTAGATGGCTACACCTTC. Translation: CASSLVVSTGGLDGYTF.

CDR3: CAISGGFTTEAFF. The DNA of the CDR3 is TGTGCCATCAGTGGAGGTTTCACCACTGAAGCTTTCTTT. V gene TRBV10-3 combines with J gene TRBJ1-1; no definite D call. Germline V gives CDR1 ENHRY, CDR2 SYGVKD. V lost 4 bases to trimming and J lost 4 bases, with 10 bases between them. The CDR3 length is 13 residues.

This chain links TRBV27 with TRBJ2-3; either TRBD1 or TRBD2 may fit D (5 bases each). This CDR3 is 16 amino acids long. The V end lost 3 bases, the J end lost 4 bases, and 17 bases lay between the germline ends. The germline CDR1 and CDR2 sequences are MNHEY and SMNVEV (reference sequence). The CDR3, as DNA: TGTGCCAGCAGTTTCCTCACCGGGGCCATTCCAGATACGCAGTATTTT. Its translation: CASSFLTGAIPDTQYF.

V gene TRBV11-2 combines with J gene TRBJ2-1, with D uncertain. The V end was cut by 2 bases, the J end by 6 bases, with 11 bases between. Germline CDR1 is SGHAT and CDR2 is FQNNGV. The CDR3 sequence is 14 residues long. CDR3 nucleotides: TGTGCCAGCAGCTTAAATCCCGCATCCAATGAGCAGTTCTTC. Amino acids: CASSLNPASNEQFF.

J is TRBJ1-6 and V is TRBV7-3; a possible D gene is TRBD1 (5 bases). V lost 3 bases, J lost 3 bases, and 9 bases lay in between. The germline V gene has CDR1 SGHTA and CDR2 FQGTGA. The CDR3 extends over 15 amino acids. CDR3 DNA: TGTGCCAGCAGCTTGGTGGGGGGCTATAATTCACCCCTCCACTTT. Its protein is CASSLVGGYNSPLHF.

The genes are TRBV25-1 and TRBJ1-3, with D uncertain. The CDR3 is 12 amino acids. Trimming took 6 bases from V and 4 from J, leaving 7 bases between them. Germline-derived CDR1 and CDR2 are MGHDK and SYGVNS. CDR3 protein: CASSPSGNTIYF. CDR3 bases: TGTGCCAGCAGCCCGTCCGGAAACACCATATATTTT.

The J gene is TRBJ2-7, the V gene TRBV30; D not certain. V was shortened by 5 bases and J by 2 bases, with 10 bases between the two germline ends. The CDR3 spans 12 residues. Germline V CDR1 and CDR2: GTSNPN, SVGIG (reference sequence). Here the CDR3 reads CAWGRQTYEQYF. In DNA form, the CDR3 reads TGTGCCTGGGGGCGACAAACCTACGAGCAGTACTTC.

The chain couples TRBV11-2 to TRBJ1-3; tentative D call: TRBD1 (5 bases). Per the germline V gene, CDR1 is SGHAT and CDR2 is FQNNGV. This CDR3 spans 14 amino acids. V lost 0 bases and J lost 2, with 5 bases in between. The CDR3, as DNA: TGTGCCAGCAGCTTAGACAGGGCTGGAAACACCATATATTTT. Its translation: CASSLDRAGNTIYF.

This clone has just one count. The gene calls are TRBV19 and TRBJ2-7; 8 positions agree with TRBD1. V trimming: 5 bases; J trimming: 2 bases; junction bases outside the gene matches: 5. This CDR3 has 14 amino acids. Germline CDR1 LNHDA, CDR2 SQIVND (reference sequence). The CDR3: CASSRTGNPYEQYF. The DNA of the CDR3 is TGTGCCAGTAGTCGGACAGGGAACCCCTACGAGCAGTACTTC.

V and J are TRBV7-9 and TRBJ2-7, with a tentative D call TRBD2 (5 bases). CDR1 SEHNR and CDR2 FQNEAQ come from the germline V gene (reference sequence). V lost 5 bases to trimming and J lost 9 bases, with 11 bases between them. There are 11 residues in the CDR3. The CDR3 nucleotides read TGTGCCAGCAGCCCGTCGGGGTGGCAGTACTTC. Translation gives CASSPSGWQYF.

The chain recombines TRBV30 with TRBJ1-3; D gene ambiguous. In germline, CDR1 is GTSNPN, CDR2 SVGIG (reference sequence). The CDR3 is 15 residues long. The V and J ends lost 0 bases and 0 bases respectively, with 9 bases between them. As DNA, the CDR3 is TGTGCCTGGAGTGTAGAGTTAAGCTCTGGAAACACCATATATTTT. It encodes CAWSVELSSGNTIYF.

This chain joins TRBV29-1 and TRBJ1-2; 9 nucleotides match TRBD1. The germline gives CDR1 SQVTM, CDR2 ANQGSEA. The CDR3 runs to 12 residues. The trim removed 7 bases at V and 8 bases at J, leaving 8 bases unmatched. The CDR3 region has the DNA TGCAGCGCCCCGGACAGGGGCGGCGGCTACACCTTC. Protein sequence: CSAPDRGGGYTF.

The chain recombines TRBV6-5 with TRBJ2-7, with D perhaps being TRBD1 or TRBD2 (5 bases each). Trimming left V 5 bases short and J 6 bases short, with 17 bases between. CDR3 length equals 14 residues. Germline V gives CDR1 MNHEY, CDR2 SVGAGI. CDR3 bases: TGTGCCAGCAGTACTGGGGCCCCAGGGAGCGAGCAGTACTTC. It encodes CASSTGAPGSEQYF.

The genes are TRBV29-1 and TRBJ2-2; 11 nucleotides agree with TRBD1. There are 13 residues in the CDR3. Germline V gives CDR1 SQVTM, CDR2 ANQGSEA. V was pared by 7 bases and J by 7 bases, with 5 bases of the junction left unmatched. In nucleotides, the CDR3 is TGCAGCGGGACAGGGGGCTTGGGCGGGGAGCTGTTTTTT. Encoded protein: CSGTGGLGGELFF.

This clone appeared a single time. This chain connects TRBV6-1 to TRBJ1-1; TRBD1 matches at 7 bases. Germline CDR1 reads MNHNS; CDR2 reads SASEGT. The CDR3 loop spans 13 amino acids. The trim removed 3 bases at V and 4 bases at J, leaving 2 bases unmatched. DNA of the CDR3: TGTGCCAGCAGTGACTCAGGGGGCACTGAAGCTTTCTTT. This sequence encodes CASSDSGGTEAFF.

J is TRBJ1-1 and V is TRBV19; TRBD1 is a possible D gene (5 bases). Germline CDR1 is LNHDA and CDR2 is SQIVND (reference sequence). The CDR3 is 13 residues long. The V and J ends lost 7 bases and 3 bases respectively, with 12 bases between them. The CDR3 DNA follows: TGTGCCAGTAACGGAGGGGATGACACTGAAGCTTTCTTT. Amino acid sequence: CASNGGDDTEAFF. Complete variable domain (other parts from reference TRBV19 and TRBJ1-1): DGGITQSPKYLFRKEGQNVTLSCEQNLNHDAMYWYRQDPGQGLRLIYYSQIVNDFQKGDIAEGYSVSREKKESFPLTVTSAQKNPTAFYLCASNGGDDTEAFFGQGTRLTVV.

J is TRBJ2-2 and V is TRBV5-1; 10 bases fit TRBD1. Germline assignment: CDR1 SGHRS and CDR2 YFSETQ. The CDR3 spans 17 residues. V dropped 1 base and J dropped 5; count of bases not matched to a gene: 8. This CDR3 is CASSLRTVGQGTGELFF. The CDR3 DNA sequence: TGCGCCAGCAGCTTGCGAACGGTGGGACAGGGGACCGGGGAGCTGTTTTTT.